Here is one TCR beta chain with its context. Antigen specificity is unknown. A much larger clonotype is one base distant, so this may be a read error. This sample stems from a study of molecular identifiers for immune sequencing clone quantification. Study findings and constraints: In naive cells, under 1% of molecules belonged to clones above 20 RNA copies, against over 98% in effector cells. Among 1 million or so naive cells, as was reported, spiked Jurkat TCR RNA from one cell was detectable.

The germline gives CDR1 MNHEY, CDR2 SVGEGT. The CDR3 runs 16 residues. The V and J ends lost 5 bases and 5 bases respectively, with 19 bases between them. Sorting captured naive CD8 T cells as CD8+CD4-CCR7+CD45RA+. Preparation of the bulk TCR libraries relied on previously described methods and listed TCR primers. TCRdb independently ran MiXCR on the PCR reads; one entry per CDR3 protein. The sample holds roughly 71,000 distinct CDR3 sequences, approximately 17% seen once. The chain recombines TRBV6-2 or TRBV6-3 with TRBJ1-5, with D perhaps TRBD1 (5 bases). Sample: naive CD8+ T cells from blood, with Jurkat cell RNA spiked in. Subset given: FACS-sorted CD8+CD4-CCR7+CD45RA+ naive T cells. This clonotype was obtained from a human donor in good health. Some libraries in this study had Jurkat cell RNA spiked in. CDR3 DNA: TGTGCCAGCAGTCTGCCCGTTGGACAAGCCTATCAGCCCCAGCATTTT. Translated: CASSLPVGQAYQPQHF.